The rows below give T cell receptor beta chains drawn from one sample of a study of blood T cell repertoires in COVID-19. The protocol was immunoSEQ multiplex PCR, while the TCRdb copy is restricted to in-frame clones and leaves out a portion. The sample contains 320,000 or so clones, 89% of which appear only once. What was sequenced was PBMCs or T cells enriched from blood (not recorded which). These receptors came from a man in his 60s who had recovered from COVID-19. Each CDR3 is given with its conserved first and last residue. The order of the fields is J gene, V gene, D gene, CDR3 protein, CDR3 DNA. The D gene is left open where the match is weak.

J: TRBJ2-1; V: TRBV4-1; D: TRBD2; CDR3: CASSQDLGTSGETYNEQFF; DNA: TGCGCCAGCAGCCAAGATTTGGGGACTAGCGGGGAGACTTACAATGAGCAGTTCTTC
J: TRBJ1-2; V: TRBV2; D: .; CDR3: CASSALTDTRTYYGYTF; DNA: TGTGCCAGCAGTGCCTTGACAGATACCCGAACTTACTATGGCTACACCTTC
J: TRBJ1-1; V: TRBV2; D: TRBD1; CDR3: CASSDGTGGPTTEAFF; DNA: TGTGCCAGCAGTGATGGGACAGGGGGCCCGACCACTGAAGCTTTCTTT
J: TRBJ2-2; V: TRBV6-1; D: TRBD1; CDR3: CASSGQSGTGFAPGELFF; DNA: TGTGCCAGCAGTGGACAATCCGGGACAGGTTTCGCACCCGGGGAGCTGTTTTTT
J: TRBJ2-1; V: TRBV18; D: TRBD2; CDR3: CASSPGTSINEQFF; DNA: TGTGCCAGCTCACCAGGGACTAGCATAAATGAGCAGTTCTTC
J: TRBJ2-7; V: TRBV7-6; D: TRBD2; CDR3: CASSLGLAGGHHEQYF; DNA: TGTGCCAGCAGCTTGGGACTAGCGGGAGGGCACCACGAGCAGTACTTC
J: TRBJ2-1; V: TRBV9; D: .; CDR3: CASSVESGARNEQFF; DNA: TGTGCCAGCAGCGTAGAGTCGGGTGCGCGCAATGAGCAGTTCTTC
J: TRBJ2-2; V: TRBV27; D: .; CDR3: CASRHKDFSTGELFF; DNA: TGTGCCAGCAGGCACAAGGACTTTTCCACCGGGGAGCTGTTTTTT
J: TRBJ1-2; V: TRBV27; D: .; CDR3: CASRVVANYGYTF; DNA: TGTGCCAGCAGGGTCGTAGCTAACTATGGCTACACCTTC
J: TRBJ2-1; V: TRBV9; D: TRBD1; CDR3: CASSVATGWLNEQFF; DNA: TGTGCCAGCAGCGTAGCGACAGGGTGGTTGAATGAGCAGTTCTTC
J: TRBJ1-1; V: TRBV28; D: TRBD1; CDR3: CASTITEGAHYMNTEAFF; DNA: TGTGCCAGCACTATAACCGAGGGGGCGCACTACATGAACACTGAAGCTTTCTTT
J: TRBJ1-1; V: TRBV5-4; D: .; CDR3: CASSVYRVDTEAFF; DNA: TGTGCCAGCAGCGTGTACAGGGTTGACACTGAAGCTTTCTTT
J: TRBJ1-1; V: TRBV5-1; D: TRBD1; CDR3: CASTTDRGGTEAFF; DNA: TGCGCCAGCACCACGGACAGGGGAGGCACTGAAGCTTTCTTT
J: TRBJ2-7; V: TRBV5-1; D: TRBD2; CDR3: CASSKEFGTSPSEQYF; DNA: TGCGCCAGCAGCAAGGAGTTCGGGACTAGTCCTTCCGAGCAGTACTTC
J: TRBJ1-5; V: TRBV9; D: TRBD1; CDR3: CASSQDRGNQPQHF; DNA: TGTGCCAGCAGCCAGGACAGGGGTAATCAGCCCCAGCATTTT
J: TRBJ2-1; V: TRBV5-1; D: .; CDR3: CASSLDPGVSYNEQFF; DNA: TGCGCCAGCAGCTTGGACCCCGGGGTCTCCTACAATGAGCAGTTCTTC
J: TRBJ1-2; V: TRBV20-1; D: .; CDR3: CSARGQGGYTF; DNA: TGCAGTGCTAGAGGCCAGGGTGGCTACACCTTC
J: TRBJ1-2; V: TRBV29-1; D: TRBD1; CDR3: CSVRQGYDGYTF; DNA: TGCAGCGTTAGACAGGGTTATGATGGCTACACCTTC
J: TRBJ2-5; V: TRBV2; D: .; CDR3: CASILRFYPQETQYF; DNA: TGTGCCAGCATTCTAAGATTCTACCCACAAGAGACCCAGTACTTC
J: TRBJ2-1; V: TRBV6-5; D: .; CDR3: CASNQLRDYNEQFF; DNA: TGTGCCAGCAACCAACTCAGGGACTACAATGAGCAGTTCTTC
J: TRBJ2-2; V: TRBV5-1; D: TRBD1; CDR3: CASSPDRGGLGELFF; DNA: TGCGCCAGCAGCCCCGACAGGGGTGGGCTCGGGGAGCTGTTTTTT
J: TRBJ2-3; V: TRBV9; D: .; CDR3: CASSVAPTMGDTQYF; DNA: TGTGCCAGCAGCGTAGCCCCAACAATGGGCGATACGCAGTATTTT
J: TRBJ1-1; V: TRBV29-1; D: .; CDR3: CSVGVQVLNTEAFF; DNA: TGCAGCGTTGGGGTACAGGTTCTGAACACTGAAGCTTTCTTT